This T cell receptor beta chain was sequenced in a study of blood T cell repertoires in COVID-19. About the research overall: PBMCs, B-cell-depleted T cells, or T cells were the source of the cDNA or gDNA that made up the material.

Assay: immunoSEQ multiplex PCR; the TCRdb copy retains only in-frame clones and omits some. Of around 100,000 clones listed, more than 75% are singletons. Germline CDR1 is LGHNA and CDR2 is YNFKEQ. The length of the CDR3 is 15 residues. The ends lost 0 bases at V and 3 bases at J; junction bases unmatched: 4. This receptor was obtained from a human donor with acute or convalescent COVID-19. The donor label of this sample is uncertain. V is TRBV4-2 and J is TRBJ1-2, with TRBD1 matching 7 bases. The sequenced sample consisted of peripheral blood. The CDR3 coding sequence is TGTGCCAGCAGCCAAGAGTTGACAGGGCACTATGGCTACACCTTC. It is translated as CASSQELTGHYGYTF.